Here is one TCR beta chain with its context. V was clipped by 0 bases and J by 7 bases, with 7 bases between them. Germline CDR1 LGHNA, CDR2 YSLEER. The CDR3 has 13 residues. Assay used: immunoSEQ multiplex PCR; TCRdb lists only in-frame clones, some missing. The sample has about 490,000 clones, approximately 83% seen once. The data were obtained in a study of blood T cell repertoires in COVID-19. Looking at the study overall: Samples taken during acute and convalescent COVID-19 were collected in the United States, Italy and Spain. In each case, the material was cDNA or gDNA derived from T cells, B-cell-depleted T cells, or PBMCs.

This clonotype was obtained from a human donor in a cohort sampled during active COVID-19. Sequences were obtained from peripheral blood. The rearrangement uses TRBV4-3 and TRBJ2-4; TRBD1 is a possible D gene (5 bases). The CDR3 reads CASSQDPGNIQYF. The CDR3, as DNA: TGCGCCAGCAGCCAAGACCCAGGGAACATTCAGTACTTC.